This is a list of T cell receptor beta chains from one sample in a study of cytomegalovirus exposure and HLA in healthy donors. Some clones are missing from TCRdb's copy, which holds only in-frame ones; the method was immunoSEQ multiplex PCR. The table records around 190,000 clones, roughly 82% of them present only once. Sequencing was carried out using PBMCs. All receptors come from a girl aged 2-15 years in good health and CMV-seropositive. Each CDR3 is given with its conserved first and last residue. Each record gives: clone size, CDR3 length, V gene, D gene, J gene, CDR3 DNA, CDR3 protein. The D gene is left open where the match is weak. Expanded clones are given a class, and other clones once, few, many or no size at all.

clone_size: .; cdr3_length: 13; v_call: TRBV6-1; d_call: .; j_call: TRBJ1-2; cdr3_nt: TGTGCCAGCAGGGTAACAGGGAACTATGGCTACACCTTC; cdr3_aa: CASRVTGNYGYTF
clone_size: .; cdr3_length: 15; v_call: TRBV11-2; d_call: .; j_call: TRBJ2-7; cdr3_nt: TGTGCCAGCAGCTTTCTAGTCAGCGCCTCCTACGAGCAGTACTTC; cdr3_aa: CASSFLVSASYEQYF
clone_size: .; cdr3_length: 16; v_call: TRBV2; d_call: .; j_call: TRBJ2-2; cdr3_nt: TGTGCCAGCAGTGAAGGCCAGTACGTGAACACCGGGGAGCTGTTTTTT; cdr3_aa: CASSEGQYVNTGELFF
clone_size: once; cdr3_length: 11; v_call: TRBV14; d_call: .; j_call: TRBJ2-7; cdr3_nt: TGTGCCAGCAGCTATGGTAGCGAGCAGTACTTC; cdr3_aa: CASSYGSEQYF
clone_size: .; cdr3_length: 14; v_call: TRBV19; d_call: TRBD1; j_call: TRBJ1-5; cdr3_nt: TGTGCCAGTAGTCCCGGGACAGGGGATCAGCCCCAGCATTTT; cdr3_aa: CASSPGTGDQPQHF
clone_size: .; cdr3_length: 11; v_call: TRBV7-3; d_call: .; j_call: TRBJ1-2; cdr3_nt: TGTGCCAGCAGCGGCGGTAATGGCTACACCTTC; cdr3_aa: CASSGGNGYTF
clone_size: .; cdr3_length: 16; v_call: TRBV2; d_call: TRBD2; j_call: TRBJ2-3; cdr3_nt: TGTGCCAGCAGTGTAATAGCGGGAGAAAGCACAGATACGCAGTATTTT; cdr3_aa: CASSVIAGESTDTQYF
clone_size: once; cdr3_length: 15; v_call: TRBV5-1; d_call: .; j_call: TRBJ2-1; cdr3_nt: TGCGCCAGCAGCTCGGATCTAGCTACCTACAATGAGCAGTTCTTC; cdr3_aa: CASSSDLATYNEQFF
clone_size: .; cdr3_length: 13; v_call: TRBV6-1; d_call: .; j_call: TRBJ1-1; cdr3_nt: TGTGCCAGCAGTGAAACTATCTGGACTGAAGCTTTCTTT; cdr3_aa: CASSETIWTEAFF
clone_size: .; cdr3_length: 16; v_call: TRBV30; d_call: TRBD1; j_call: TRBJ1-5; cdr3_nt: TGTGCCTGGAGTCAGGGGGAGATGGTCAGGAATCAGCCCCAGCATTTT; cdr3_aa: CAWSQGEMVRNQPQHF
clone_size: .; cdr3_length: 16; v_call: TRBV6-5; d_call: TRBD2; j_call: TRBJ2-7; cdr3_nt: TGTGCCAGCAGTTACTCGATTAGCGGGAGTCTCTACGAGCAGTACTTC; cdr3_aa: CASSYSISGSLYEQYF
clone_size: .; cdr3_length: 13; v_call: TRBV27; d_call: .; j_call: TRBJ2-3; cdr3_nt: TGTGCCAGGCGGGGTTTTTTTACAGATACGCAGTATTTT; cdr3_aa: CARRGFFTDTQYF
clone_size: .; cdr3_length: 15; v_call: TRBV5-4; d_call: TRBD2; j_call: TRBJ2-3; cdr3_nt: TGTGCCAGCAGCTTCAAGCGGGGGGACACAGATACGCAGTATTTT; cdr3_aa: CASSFKRGDTDTQYF
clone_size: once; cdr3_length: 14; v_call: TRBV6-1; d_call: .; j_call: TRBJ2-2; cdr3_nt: TGTGCCAGCAACGGGACACCGGTGAGCGGGGAGCTGTTTTTT; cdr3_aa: CASNGTPVSGELFF
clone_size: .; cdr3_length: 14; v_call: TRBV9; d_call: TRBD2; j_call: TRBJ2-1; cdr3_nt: TGTGCCAGCAGCGGGGGACTAGCGGGAGCTGAGCAGTTCTTC; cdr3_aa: CASSGGLAGAEQFF
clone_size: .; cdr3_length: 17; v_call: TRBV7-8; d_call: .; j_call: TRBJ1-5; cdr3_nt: TGTGCCAGCAGCTTATACGGCGTCGTCCCGGGGAATCAGCCCCAGCATTTT; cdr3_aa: CASSLYGVVPGNQPQHF
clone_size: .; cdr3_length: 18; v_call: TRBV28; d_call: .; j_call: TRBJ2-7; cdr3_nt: TGTGCCAGCAGTTCCTTCGCGGGCCGTACGGGTTATAGCTACGAGCAGTACTTC; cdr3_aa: CASSSFAGRTGYSYEQYF
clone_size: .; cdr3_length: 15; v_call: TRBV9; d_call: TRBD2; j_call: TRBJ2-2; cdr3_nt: TGTGCCAGCAGCGTAGCGGGGGGGCTTACCGGGGAGCTGTTTTTT; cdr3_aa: CASSVAGGLTGELFF
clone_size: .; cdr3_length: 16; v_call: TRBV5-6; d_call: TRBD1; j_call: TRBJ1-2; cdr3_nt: TGTGCCAGCACCCGGACAGGGAGGCCCCTCATCTATGGCTACACCTTC; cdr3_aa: CASTRTGRPLIYGYTF
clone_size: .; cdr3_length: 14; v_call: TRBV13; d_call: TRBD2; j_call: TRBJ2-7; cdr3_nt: TGTGCCAGCAGCCTTAGCGGGGGCCCCTACGAGCAGTACTTC; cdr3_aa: CASSLSGGPYEQYF
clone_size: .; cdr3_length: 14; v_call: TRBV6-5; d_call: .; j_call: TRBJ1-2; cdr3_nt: TGTGCCAGCAGTTACTCGCTGGGGCTGGGCGGCTACACCTTC; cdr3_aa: CASSYSLGLGGYTF